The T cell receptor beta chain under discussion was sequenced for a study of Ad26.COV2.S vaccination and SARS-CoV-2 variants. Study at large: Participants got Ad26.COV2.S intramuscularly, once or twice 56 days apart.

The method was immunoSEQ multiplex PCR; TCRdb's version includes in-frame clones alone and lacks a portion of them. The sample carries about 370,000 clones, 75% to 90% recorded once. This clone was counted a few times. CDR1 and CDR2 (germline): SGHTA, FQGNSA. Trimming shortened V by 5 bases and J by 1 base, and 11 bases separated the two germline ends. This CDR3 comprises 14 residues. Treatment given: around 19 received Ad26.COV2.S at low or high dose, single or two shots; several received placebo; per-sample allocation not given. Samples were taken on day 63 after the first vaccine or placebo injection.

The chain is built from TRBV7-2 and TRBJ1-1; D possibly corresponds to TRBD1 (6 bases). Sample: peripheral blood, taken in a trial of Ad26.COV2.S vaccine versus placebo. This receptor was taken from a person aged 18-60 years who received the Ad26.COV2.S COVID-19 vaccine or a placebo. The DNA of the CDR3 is TGTGCCAGCAGCCGGAACAGGGAGAACACTGAAGCTTTCTTT. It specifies CASSRNRENTEAFF. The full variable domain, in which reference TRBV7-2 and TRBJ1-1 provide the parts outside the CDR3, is GAGVSQSPSNKVTEKGKDVELRCDPISGHTALYWYRQSLGQGLEFLIYFQGNSAPDKSGLPSDRFSAERTGGSVSTLTIQRTQQEDSAVYLCASSRNRENTEAFFGQGTRLTVV.